The 15 T cell receptor beta chains reported below all come from one sample, sequenced in a study of regulatory T cells in long-lasting Graves disease. The authors built TCR beta libraries using iRepertoire HTBI primers and Arm-PCR of CDR3 regions. TCRdb re-derived calls from the multiplex PCR reads in MiXCR, one entry per CDR3 protein. Found here are roughly 450,000 distinct CDR3 sequences, about 20% of them singletons; the top ten hold 26%. Time point denoted: persistent/refractory GD, antithyroid drugs over 5 years with positive TRAb. RNA isolated from PBMCs was used to make the TCR library. The sample consisted of peripheral blood mononuclear cells (PBMCs), taken when the disease was refractory, from a patient treated with antithyroid drugs. The receptor source for this set is a female donor with Graves disease.

This clonotype was seen a handful of times. This chain links TRBV19 with TRBJ2-7; D remains unclear. The V and J ends lost 2 bases and 3 bases respectively, with 11 bases between them. The CDR3 contains 14 residues. Germline V lookup: CDR1 LNHDA, CDR2 SQIVND (reference sequence). The CDR3 nucleotides read TGTGCCAGTAGTATATCTGGGGATGGCTACGAGCAGTACTTC. This gives the protein CASSISGDGYEQYF. Variable domain in full (rest from reference TRBV19 and TRBJ2-7): DGGITQSPKYLFRKEGQNVTLSCEQNLNHDAMYWYRQDPGQGLRLIYYSQIVNDFQKGDIAEGYSVSREKKESFPLTVTSAQKNPTAFYLCASSISGDGYEQYFGPGTRLTVT.

The chain combines TRBV7-9 with TRBJ2-4; D not resolved. The germline V gene has CDR1 SEHNR and CDR2 FQNEAQ (reference sequence). The CDR3 is made up of 17 amino acids. V was clipped by 2 bases and J by 0 bases, with 14 bases between them. The CDR3 here is CASSLKSHSLAKNIQYF. The CDR3 DNA reads as TGTGCCAGCAGCTTAAAATCTCACAGCTTAGCCAAAAACATTCAGTACTTC.

This clonotype was observed a few times. The chain combines TRBV28 with TRBJ2-1; perhaps D is TRBD1 or TRBD2 (5 bases each). Germline V gene data show CDR1 as MDHEN and CDR2 as SYDVKM. V was pared by 4 bases and J by 3 bases, with 16 bases between. The CDR3 runs to 16 residues. The CDR3: CASSWDRTRDYNEQFF. CDR3 coding DNA: TGTGCCAGCAGTTGGGACCGTACGAGGGACTACAATGAGCAGTTCTTC. The full variable domain, in which reference TRBV28 and TRBJ2-1 provide the parts outside the CDR3, is DVKVTQSSRYLVKRTGEKVFLECVQDMDHENMFWYRQDPGLGLRLIYFSYDVKMKEKGDIPEGYSVSREKKERFSLILESASTNQTSMYLCASSWDRTRDYNEQFFGPGTRLTVL.

This clonotype was recorded a few times. The chain carries TRBV5-1 and TRBJ2-4, with unresolved D. CDR1 and CDR2 from the germline V gene are SGHRS and YFSETQ. The CDR3 loop spans 15 amino acids. The V end lost 4 bases, the J end lost 0 bases, and 11 bases lay between the germline ends. The CDR3 coding sequence is TGCGCCAGCAGCGTGGACGGTCTAGCCAAAAACATTCAGTACTTC. It yields the protein CASSVDGLAKNIQYF.

This clonotype was seen repeatedly, ten times or more. The chain recombines TRBV2 with TRBJ1-2, with D uncertain. The CDR3 spans 15 residues. The V end was cut by 6 bases, the J end by 8 bases, with 22 bases between. Germline-derived CDR1 and CDR2 are SNHLY and FYNNEI. CDR3 sequence reads: CASSRTQVPSGGYTF. The CDR3 coding sequence is TGTGCCAGCAGCAGAACCCAGGTTCCCTCGGGGGGCTACACCTTC.

This chain joins TRBV28 and TRBJ2-3; D gene ambiguous. The CDR3 is made up of 12 amino acids. V lost 8 bases, J lost 0 bases, and 6 bases lay in between. The germline CDR1 and CDR2 sequences are MDHEN and SYDVKM. CDR3 in DNA: TGTGCCAGCGGCGTTAGCACAGATACGCAGTATTTT. It encodes CASGVSTDTQYF.

The J gene is TRBJ2-7, the V gene TRBV19; D unclear. The CDR3 consists of 15 residues. V shed 2 bases and J shed 2 bases, with 13 bases lying between them. Germline V gives CDR1 LNHDA, CDR2 SQIVND (reference sequence). For the CDR3, the DNA is TGTGCCAGTAGTATACGGGCCCACGAACCCTACGAGCAGTACTTC. It specifies CASSIRAHEPYEQYF.

At least ten counts were recorded for this clonotype. This chain connects TRBV28 to TRBJ2-5; 9 positions match TRBD1. Germline V gives CDR1 MDHEN, CDR2 SYDVKM. This CDR3 comprises 15 residues. V gave up 4 bases and J gave up 4 bases; unmatched junction bases: 7. CDR3 loop: CASSSNTGGGETQYF. The CDR3 coding sequence is TGTGCCAGCAGTTCCAACACAGGGGGCGGAGAGACCCAGTACTTC.

In its sample, this clonotype was seen many times. For the CDR3, the DNA is TGTGCCAGCAGCTTAGTGGACAACATGAACACTGAAGCTTTCTTT. Protein: CASSLVDNMNTEAFF. The chain couples TRBV7-2 to TRBJ1-1, with a possible D match to TRBD1 (5 bases). CDR1 and CDR2 from the germline V gene are SGHTA and FQGNSA. The CDR3 runs 15 residues. Trimming removed 1 base at V and 0 bases at J, with 9 bases between.

Many counts were recorded for this clonotype. The chain employs TRBV28 and TRBJ2-2, with 8 bases matching TRBD2. The CDR3 length is 14 residues. Unmatched junction bases numbered 3, after V lost 8 bases and J lost 1 base. The germline gives CDR1 MDHEN, CDR2 SYDVKM. CDR3 sequence reads: CASVSGVNTGELFF. The CDR3 DNA is TGTGCCAGCGTTAGCGGGGTGAACACCGGGGAGCTGTTTTTT. The full variable domain, completed using reference TRBV28 and TRBJ2-2, is DVKVTQSSRYLVKRTGEKVFLECVQDMDHENMFWYRQDPGLGLRLIYFSYDVKMKEKGDIPEGYSVSREKKERFSLILESASTNQTSMYLCASVSGVNTGELFFGEGSRLTVL.

This clonotype has more than one count but fewer than ten. The V and J genes are TRBV3-1 and TRBJ2-4; D may be TRBD1 or TRBD2 (5 bases each). In germline, CDR1 is LGHDT, CDR2 YNNKEL (reference sequence). Trimming removed 0 bases from V and 11 bases from J, with 17 bases in between. This CDR3 has 15 amino acids. The CDR3 reads CASSQDVRRKGFQYF. The CDR3 nucleotides are TGTGCCAGCAGCCAAGATGTACGGAGGAAGGGGTTTCAGTACTTC.

This clonotype has a count of ten or more. The gene calls are TRBV11-1 and TRBJ2-7; D gene unclear. This CDR3 contains 13 residues. V lost 1 base and J 7 bases, leaving 11 bases between the germline ends. Germline CDR1 and CDR2: SGHAT and FQDESV (reference sequence). The CDR3 bases are TGTGCCAGCAGCTTAGAATCACTGACAGAGCAGTACTTC. Its translation is CASSLESLTEQYF. Drawing the rest from reference TRBV11-1 and TRBJ2-7, the complete variable domain is EAEVAQSPRYKITEKSQAVAFWCDPISGHATLYWYRQILGQGPELLVQFQDESVVDDSQLPKDRFSAERLKGVDSTLKIQPAELGDSAMYLCASSLESLTEQYFGPGTRLTVT.

In its sample, this clonotype was seen many times. V and J are TRBV28 and TRBJ2-7, with D perhaps matching TRBD2 (6 bases). Germline V lookup: CDR1 MDHEN, CDR2 SYDVKM. The CDR3 spans 16 residues. Deletions cut 1 base from V and 3 bases from J, with 16 bases between. DNA for the CDR3: TGTGCCAGCAGTTTATTCTTCTCTAGCGAGGGCTACGAGCAGTACTTC. This encodes CASSLFFSSEGYEQYF. The variable domain in full, completed from reference TRBV28 and TRBJ2-7, reads DVKVTQSSRYLVKRTGEKVFLECVQDMDHENMFWYRQDPGLGLRLIYFSYDVKMKEKGDIPEGYSVSREKKERFSLILESASTNQTSMYLCASSLFFSSEGYEQYFGPGTRLTVT.

The chain joins TRBV20-1 to TRBJ2-7; TRBD2 matches 8 bases. The CDR3 is 14 residues long. J lost 6 bases, V lost 3 bases, and 10 bases had no gene match. CDR1 DFQATT and CDR2 SNEGSKA come from the germline V gene (reference sequence). CDR3 sequence (DNA): TGCAGTGCTAGGCTCGTCGCGGGGGGCGGCGAGCAGTACTTC. Its protein is CSARLVAGGGEQYF.

There are many counts of this clonotype. This chain links TRBV2 with TRBJ1-2, with D unresolved. From germline, CDR1 is SNHLY and CDR2 FYNNEI. The CDR3 is 16 residues long. V dropped 3 bases and J dropped 0 bases, with 14 bases sitting between them. This chain's CDR3 is CASSDLGQEANYGYTF. The CDR3 DNA follows: TGTGCCAGCAGTGATCTCGGGCAGGAAGCTAACTATGGCTACACCTTC.